This TCR beta chain came from a study of T cell repertoires in cytomegalovirus infection. At the level of the study: An indication of both CMV infection and matching HLA type came from public TCR beta signatures. Findings and limits, study-wide: Cumulative public TCR beta family frequency identified carriers of CMV plus the relevant HLA. Clonotype analysis showed dominance of the ex vivo response by HLA-C-restricted CMV-specific TCR beta clonotypes.

With regard to this clonotype: The antigen is not known.

Trimming left V 0 bases short and J 3 bases short, with 12 bases between. The CDR3 runs to 15 residues. Germline V lookup: CDR1 SGHRS, CDR2 YFSETQ. In TCRdb, the reads were re-called with MiXCR into one record per CDR3 protein. The sample includes 150,000 to 200,000 distinct CDR3 sequences, approximately 15% seen only once; the top ten take 25% to 30%. The gene calls are TRBV5-1 and TRBJ1-1; possibly TRBD1 for D (5 bases). The sequencing input was PBMCs. The sequence came from a human donor in good health (CMV status not recorded). Some clones in this sample may be carry-over from other donors' samples. The CDR3 here is CASSLARGEYTEAFF. As DNA, the CDR3 is TGCGCCAGCAGCTTGGCTCGGGGGGAGTACACTGAAGCTTTCTTT.